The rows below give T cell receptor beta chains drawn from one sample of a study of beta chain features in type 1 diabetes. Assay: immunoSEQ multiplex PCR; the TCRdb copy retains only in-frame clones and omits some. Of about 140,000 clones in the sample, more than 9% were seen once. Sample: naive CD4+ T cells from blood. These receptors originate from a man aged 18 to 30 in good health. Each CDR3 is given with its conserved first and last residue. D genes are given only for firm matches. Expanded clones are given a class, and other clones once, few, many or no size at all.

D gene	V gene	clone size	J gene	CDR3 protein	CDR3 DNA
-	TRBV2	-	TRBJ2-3	CASSEVSGTRGTQYF	TGTGCCAGCAGTGAAGTTTCAGGGACTCGGGGTACGCAGTATTTT
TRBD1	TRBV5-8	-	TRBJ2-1	CASSSRAGGNEQFF	TGTGCCAGCAGCTCAAGGGCAGGGGGAAATGAGCAGTTCTTC
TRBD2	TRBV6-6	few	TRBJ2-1	CASATSGEYNEQFF	TGTGCCAGCGCCACTAGCGGGGAATACAATGAGCAGTTCTTC
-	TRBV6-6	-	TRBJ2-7	CASSDTLGTYEQYF	TGTGCCAGCAGTGACACACTAGGGACCTACGAGCAGTACTTC
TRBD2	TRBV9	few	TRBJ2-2	CASSVVGGGSQSAGELFF	TGTGCCAGCAGCGTAGTCGGCGGGGGGTCCCAATCGGCCGGGGAGCTGTTTTTT
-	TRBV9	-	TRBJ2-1	CASSNRDKELNEQFF	TGTGCCAGCAGCAATCGGGACAAAGAACTCAATGAGCAGTTCTTC
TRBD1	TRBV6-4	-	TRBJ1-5	CASSDPPGQGGCNQPQHF	TGTGCCAGCAGTGACCCCCCGGGGCAGGGGGGATGCAATCAGCCCCAGCATTTT
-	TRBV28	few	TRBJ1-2	CASSLFIQNYGYTF	TGTGCCAGCAGTTTATTCATTCAGAACTATGGCTACACCTTC
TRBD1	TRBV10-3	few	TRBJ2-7	CAISESTGAYEQYF	TGTGCCATCAGTGAGTCGACAGGGGCCTACGAGCAGTACTTC
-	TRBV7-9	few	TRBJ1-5	CASSPLGGNQPQHF	TGTGCCAGCAGCCCCCTGGGGGGGAATCAGCCCCAGCATTTT
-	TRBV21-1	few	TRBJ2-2	CASSRAGGRTGELFF	TGTGCCAGCAGCAGAGCGGGGGGAAGAACCGGGGAGCTGTTTTTT
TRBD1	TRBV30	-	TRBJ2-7	CAWSQTGKEYEQYF	TGTGCCTGGAGTCAGACAGGGAAAGAGTACGAGCAGTACTTC
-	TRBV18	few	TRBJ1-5	CASSPGLEYQPQHF	TGTGCCAGCTCACCCGGGTTGGAATATCAGCCCCAGCATTTT
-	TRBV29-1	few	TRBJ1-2	CSASESDSYGYTF	TGCAGCGCCTCCGAGTCTGACTCCTATGGCTACACCTTC
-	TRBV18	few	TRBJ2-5	CASSPRQTQETQYF	TGTGCCAGCTCACCACGACAGACCCAAGAGACCCAGTACTTC
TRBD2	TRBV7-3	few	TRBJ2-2	CASRLAGGPVTGELFF	TGTGCCAGCAGATTAGCGGGGGGTCCTGTCACCGGGGAGCTGTTTTTT
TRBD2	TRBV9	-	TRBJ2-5	CASSVALAGGETQYF	TGTGCCAGCAGCGTCGCCCTAGCGGGGGGAGAGACCCAGTACTTC
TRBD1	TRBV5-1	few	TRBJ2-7	CASKSRTGLTYEQYF	TGCGCCAGCAAAAGCCGGACAGGGTTAACCTACGAGCAGTACTTC
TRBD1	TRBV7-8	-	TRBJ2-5	CASSPRQGKAQETQYF	TGTGCCAGCAGCCCAAGACAGGGGAAAGCCCAAGAGACCCAGTACTTC
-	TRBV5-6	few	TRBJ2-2	CASTFVGMDTGELFF	TGTGCCAGCACCTTCGTCGGTATGGACACCGGGGAGCTGTTTTTT
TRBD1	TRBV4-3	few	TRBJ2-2	CASSPQQGAGTGELFF	TGCGCCAGCAGCCCGCAACAGGGGGCGGGCACCGGGGAGCTGTTTTTT
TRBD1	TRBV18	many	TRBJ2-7	CASSPGTGDEQYF	TGTGCCAGCTCACCTGGGACAGGGGACGAGCAGTACTTC
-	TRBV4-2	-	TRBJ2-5	CASSQLAGLEGETQYF	TGTGCCAGCAGCCAGTTGGCGGGACTGGAGGGAGAGACCCAGTACTTC
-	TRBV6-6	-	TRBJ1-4	CASSLDRNNEKLFF	TGTGCCAGCAGCCTCGACAGGAATAATGAAAAACTGTTTTTT
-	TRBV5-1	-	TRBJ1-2	CASSKDSFYGYTF	TGCGCCAGCAGCAAGGACAGTTTCTATGGCTACACCTTC
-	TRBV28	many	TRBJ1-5	CASSLWEDSSNQPQHF	TGTGCCAGCAGTTTATGGGAGGACAGTAGCAATCAGCCCCAGCATTTT
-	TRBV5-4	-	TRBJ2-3	CASSLSSGGTDTQYF	TGTGCCAGCAGCTTGTCTTCAGGAGGAACAGATACGCAGTATTTT
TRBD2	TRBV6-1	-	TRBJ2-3	CASSEERGGSRDTQYF	TGTGCCAGCAGTGAAGAGCGGGGCGGATCCAGAGATACGCAGTATTTT
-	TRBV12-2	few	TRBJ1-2	CASRSRDGRGPNYGYTF	TGTGCAAGTCGCTCCCGCGATGGTCGCGGTCCTAACTATGGCTACACCTTC
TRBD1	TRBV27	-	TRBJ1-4	CASSKGPGQENEKLFF	TGTGCCAGCAGTAAAGGGCCGGGACAGGAGAATGAAAAACTGTTTTTT
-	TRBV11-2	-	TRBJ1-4	CASSLDQGYGEKLFF	TGTGCCAGCAGCTTAGATCAGGGCTACGGTGAAAAACTGTTTTTT
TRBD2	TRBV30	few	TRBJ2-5	CAWSVQAGGRETQYF	TGTGCCTGGAGTGTACAGGCGGGGGGCCGAGAGACCCAGTACTTC
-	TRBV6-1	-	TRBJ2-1	CASSENGAGAYNEQFF	TGTGCCAGCAGTGAAAACGGGGCAGGGGCCTACAATGAGCAGTTCTTC
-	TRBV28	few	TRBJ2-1	CASSSPSPGNEQFF	TGTGCCAGCAGTTCCCCCTCCCCGGGAAATGAGCAGTTCTTC
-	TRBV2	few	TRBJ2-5	CASSGQGKETQYF	TGTGCCAGCAGTGGTCAGGGAAAAGAGACCCAGTACTTC
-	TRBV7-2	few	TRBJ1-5	CASSLISGNQPQHF	TGTGCCAGCAGCTTAATTTCAGGGAATCAGCCCCAGCATTTT
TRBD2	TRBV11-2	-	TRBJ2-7	CASSYTGTSATYEQYF	TGTGCCAGCAGTTACACCGGGACTAGCGCCACCTACGAGCAGTACTTC
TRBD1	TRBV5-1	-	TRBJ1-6	CASSFGTDFPPLHF	TGCGCCAGCAGCTTTGGGACAGACTTTCCACCCCTCCACTTT
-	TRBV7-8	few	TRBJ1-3	CASSSLNSGGLGNTIYF	TGTGCCAGCAGCTCACTTAATTCCGGAGGGCTTGGAAACACCATATATTTT
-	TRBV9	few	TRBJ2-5	CASSVAPGQKETQYF	TGTGCCAGCAGCGTAGCCCCAGGTCAGAAAGAGACCCAGTACTTC
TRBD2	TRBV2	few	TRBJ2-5	CASSEGPSGGVETQYF	TGTGCCAGCAGTGAAGGGCCTAGCGGGGGGGTAGAGACCCAGTACTTC
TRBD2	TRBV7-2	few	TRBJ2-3	CASSPGLAGGLTTDTQYF	TGTGCCAGCAGCCCGGGACTAGCGGGGGGACTAACCACAGATACGCAGTATTTT
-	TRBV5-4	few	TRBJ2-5	CASRNGQKETQYF	TGTGCCAGCAGAAATGGACAGAAAGAGACCCAGTACTTC
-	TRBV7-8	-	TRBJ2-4	CASSDRVLAKNIQYF	TGTGCCAGCAGCGACAGAGTTCTAGCCAAAAACATTCAGTACTTC
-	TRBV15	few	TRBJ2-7	CATSRGASLSYEQYF	TGTGCCACCAGCAGAGGGGCTTCTCTCTCCTACGAGCAGTACTTC